This T cell receptor (beta chain) was retrieved from a study of blood T cell repertoires in COVID-19. Germline assignment: CDR1 SGHRS and CDR2 YFSETQ. There are 16 residues in the CDR3. Trimming left V 6 bases short and J 0 bases short, with 17 bases between. Only in-frame clones appear in the TCRdb table, and some are missing; sequencing was by immunoSEQ multiplex PCR. The sample includes fewer than 200,000 clones, approximately 80% of them seen just once. The sample consisted of PBMCs or T cells enriched from blood (not recorded which). The V and J genes are TRBV5-1 and TRBJ2-3, with D maybe TRBD1 (6 bases). This receptor was obtained from a woman aged 50 to 60 who had recovered from COVID-19. The CDR3 loop reads CASNKTPGTSTDTQYF. The CDR3 nucleotides read TGCGCCAGCAACAAAACCCCGGGGACAAGCACAGATACGCAGTATTTT.